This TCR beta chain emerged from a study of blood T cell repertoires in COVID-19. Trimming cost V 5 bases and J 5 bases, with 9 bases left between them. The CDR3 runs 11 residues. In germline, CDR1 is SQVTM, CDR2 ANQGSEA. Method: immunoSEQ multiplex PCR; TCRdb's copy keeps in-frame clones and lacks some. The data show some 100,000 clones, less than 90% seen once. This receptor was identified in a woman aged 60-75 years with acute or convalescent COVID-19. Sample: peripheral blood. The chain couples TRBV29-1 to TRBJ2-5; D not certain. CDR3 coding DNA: TGCAGCGTTCCCGCCGGGGAGACCCAGTACTTC. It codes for CSVPAGETQYF.